This passage covers 22 T cell receptor beta chains from one sample sequenced in a study of OX40 agonist ivuxolimab in advanced cancers. Here immunoSEQ multiplex PCR was the method, and the copy in TCRdb shows in-frame clones only, minus some. The sample lists under 85,000 clones, approximately 90% occurring once. This material consisted of CD4+ or CD8+ T cells sorted from blood, taken in a trial of the OX40 agonist ivuxolimab. These TCRs come from an adult with an advanced solid tumor such as melanoma, head and neck, liver or kidney cancer.

This clone has just one count. This chain uses TRBV4-1 with TRBJ2-5; D is perhaps TRBD2 (7 bases). CDR3 size: 17 residues. V was shortened by 0 bases and J by 6 bases, with 20 bases between the two germline ends. The germline V gene has CDR1 MGHRA and CDR2 YSYEKL. The CDR3 DNA sequence: TGCGCCAGCAGCCAAGAGAACCCGTGGGGGGGCACAAAGACCCAGTACTTC. It translates to CASSQENPWGGTKTQYF.

This rearrangement joins TRBV5-1 to TRBJ2-3, with 8 bases matching TRBD1. The CDR3 spans 15 residues. CDR1 is SGHRS and CDR2 is YFSETQ in the germline V gene. The J segment lost 2 bases and the V segment lost 10 bases, leaving 12 bases of the junction unmatched. The CDR3 region is CASKTQGALTDTQYF. CDR3 coding DNA: TGCGCCTCCAAGACGCAGGGGGCCCTCACAGATACGCAGTATTTT.

V and J are TRBV10-3 and TRBJ1-5, with 7 bases identical to TRBD1. J gave up 7 bases and V 0 bases, and 6 bases lay outside the gene matches. CDR1 and CDR2 (germline): ENHRY, SYGVKD. The CDR3 is 15 residues long. The CDR3 DNA follows: TGTGCCATCAGTGAGTCAGAGGGGGCGGAACAGCCCCAGCATTTT. Its protein is CAISESEGAEQPQHF.

The chain couples TRBV4-3 to TRBJ2-7; 8 bases are a match to TRBD1. Germline-derived CDR1 and CDR2 are LGHNA and YSLEER. The CDR3 covers 13 residues. V shed 2 bases and J 5 bases; nucleotides not matched to a gene: 2. CDR3 loop: CASSQLQGDEQYF. The CDR3 bases are TGCGCCAGCAGCCAACTACAGGGGGACGAGCAGTACTTC.

The genes are TRBV5-1 and TRBJ1-2, with D uncertain. CDR3 size: 15 residues. Germline V lookup: CDR1 SGHRS, CDR2 YFSETQ. V was cut by 4 bases and J by 10 bases, with 23 bases left in between. The DNA for the CDR3 is TGCGCCAGCAGCCCCAGTTCCGATTCGACTTGGGACTACACCTTC. It yields the protein CASSPSSDSTWDYTF.

The rearrangement joins TRBV6-5 to TRBJ2-5; no reliable D call. With 5 bases removed from V and 2 bases from J, the gap between germline ends came to 9 bases. The V gene's germline CDR1 is MNHEY and CDR2 SVGAGI. The length of the CDR3 is 13 residues. In nucleotides, the CDR3 is TGTGCCAGCAGTACGGGCTTTCAAGAGACCCAGTACTTC. Its protein product is CASSTGFQETQYF.

The chain combines TRBV18 with TRBJ2-2; 11 positions agree with TRBD1. The junction had 5 bases not matched to a gene; V was cut back by 4 bases and J by 4 bases. Germline loops: CDR1 KGHSH, CDR2 LQKENI. The CDR3 has 16 residues. CDR3 in DNA: TGTGCCAGCTCACTTCGGACAGGGGGCATCACCGGGGAGCTGTTTTTT. Translating gives CASSLRTGGITGELFF.

This chain joins TRBV14 and TRBJ2-1; possible D gene TRBD2, 6 bases. This CDR3 region has 16 residues. V was clipped by 1 base and J by 2 bases, with 12 bases between them. Germline loops: CDR1 SGHDN, CDR2 FVKESK. CDR3 nucleotides: TGTGCCAGCAGCCAAGTGGAGGGCTATCCCTACAATGAGCAGTTCTTC. Its protein is CASSQVEGYPYNEQFF.

The V gene is TRBV5-1, the J gene TRBJ2-5; no firm D call. CDR1 and CDR2 from the germline V gene are SGHRS and YFSETQ. V gave up 0 bases and J gave up 5 bases, with 8 bases separating them. The CDR3 is 13 amino acids. CDR3 DNA sequence: TGCGCCAGCAGCTTGGCGCCAATGGAGACCCAGTACTTC. It is translated as CASSLAPMETQYF.

The chain is built from TRBV4-2 and TRBJ2-1; D possibly matches TRBD1 or TRBD2 (5 bases each). Trimming left V 0 bases short and J 9 bases short, with 21 bases between. The V gene's germline CDR1 is LGHNA and CDR2 YNFKEQ. The CDR3 has 17 residues. The chain's CDR3 is CASSQDSVGNVGVEQFF. The CDR3 nucleotides are TGTGCCAGCAGCCAAGACAGCGTGGGCAACGTGGGGGTTGAGCAGTTCTTC.

This sequence joins TRBV7-2 and TRBJ2-1, with a possible D match to TRBD2 (7 bases). This CDR3 contains 17 residues. The germline V gene encodes CDR1 SGHTA and CDR2 FQGNSA. Deletions cut 3 bases from V and 6 bases from J, with 21 bases between. CDR3: CASSLWSRGGAGNEQFF. The CDR3 DNA reads as TGTGCCAGCAGCTTGTGGAGTAGGGGGGGGGCCGGCAATGAGCAGTTCTTC.

This chain uses TRBV6-5 with TRBJ2-5; D unresolved. The CDR3 runs to 16 residues. Germline V lookup: CDR1 MNHEY, CDR2 SVGAGI. V lost 0 bases, J lost 1 base, and 12 bases lay in between. The CDR3 sequence: CASSYSGSRGQETQYF. The CDR3 region has the DNA TGTGCCAGCAGTTACTCAGGCTCCCGTGGCCAAGAGACCCAGTACTTC.

The V and J genes are TRBV4-2 and TRBJ2-7; TRBD1 agrees at 8 bases. The CDR3 sequence is 16 residues long. V shed 3 bases, J shed 2 bases, and the junction held 9 bases outside the gene matches. CDR1 and CDR2 from the germline V gene are LGHNA and YNFKEQ. The CDR3: CASSQQTGGFPYEQYF. The CDR3 DNA is TGTGCCAGCAGCCAGCAAACAGGGGGGTTTCCCTACGAGCAGTACTTC.

This rearrangement joins TRBV5-1 to TRBJ2-3; D is unclear. This CDR3 has 11 residues. Germline V CDR1 and CDR2: SGHRS, YFSETQ. V shed 4 bases and J shed 6 bases, with 6 bases lying between them. CDR3 in DNA: TGCGCCAGCAGCCAGGAGGATACGCAGTATTTT. Amino acid sequence: CASSQEDTQYF.

This clone was recorded once. This chain uses TRBV4-2 with TRBJ2-3; D possibly matches TRBD1 or TRBD2 (6 bases each). Looked up from germline, CDR1 is LGHNA and CDR2 is YNFKEQ. V lost 1 base to trimming and J lost 4 bases, with 15 bases between them. The length of the CDR3 is 16 residues. CDR3 sequence reads: CASSQVAVGGADTQYF. The CDR3 coding sequence is TGTGCCAGCAGCCAAGTGGCAGTGGGGGGCGCAGATACGCAGTATTTT.

The rearrangement links TRBV2 to TRBJ2-7; D gene ambiguous. The CDR3 runs 12 residues. V was trimmed by 8 bases and J by 5 bases, leaving 13 bases between them. Germline CDR1 and CDR2: SNHLY and FYNNEI. The CDR3 spells CASSYKGDEQYF. In DNA, the CDR3 is TGTGCCAGCTCGTACAAGGGCGACGAGCAGTACTTC.

This clone appeared a single time. V gene TRBV6-4 combines with J gene TRBJ2-3; TRBD1 is a possible D gene (5 bases). V was shortened by 3 bases and J by 0 bases, with 7 bases between the two germline ends. Germline V gives CDR1 MRHNA, CDR2 SNTAGT. CDR3 length equals 14 residues. The CDR3 DNA reads TGTGCCAGCAGTGAAGACAGAAGCACAGATACGCAGTATTTT. Protein: CASSEDRSTDTQYF.

The V and J genes are TRBV6-1 and TRBJ2-7, with D perhaps assigned TRBD1 or TRBD2 (6 bases each). Germline V CDR1 and CDR2: MNHNS, SASEGT. There are 15 residues in the CDR3. Trimming left V 0 bases short and J 0 bases short, with 9 bases between. Here the CDR3 reads CASSEAEGHSYEQYF. CDR3 coding DNA: TGTGCCAGCAGTGAAGCGGAGGGACACTCCTACGAGCAGTACTTC.

The V and J genes are TRBV14 and TRBJ1-4, with D hard to call. Germline CDR1 and CDR2: SGHDN and FVKESK. Trimming took 0 bases from V and 10 from J, leaving 6 bases between them. The CDR3 covers 12 residues. CDR3 bases: TGTGCCAGCAGCCAAGATGGAGGAAAACTGTTTTTT. This codes for CASSQDGGKLFF.

The gene calls are TRBV11-2 and TRBJ2-1, with 10 bases fitting TRBD1. The CDR3 extends over 17 amino acids. V lost 1 base to trimming and J lost 5 bases; unmatched junction nucleotides: 8. Germline CDR1 is SGHAT and CDR2 is FQNNGV. The DNA for the CDR3 is TGTGCCAGCAGCTTAGGGCCGGGACAGGGGTCCAACAATGAGCAGTTCTTC. It is translated as CASSLGPGQGSNNEQFF.

The gene calls are TRBV5-6 and TRBJ2-2; a possible D gene is TRBD2 (6 bases). Germline CDR1 is SGHDT and CDR2 is YYEEEE. V was pared by 4 bases and J by 0 bases, with 13 bases between. This CDR3 spans 16 amino acids. CDR3 protein: CASSRGIYANTGELFF. The CDR3 region has the DNA TGTGCCAGCAGCCGGGGGATTTACGCGAACACCGGGGAGCTGTTTTTT.

This clone came up once. The genes are TRBV5-4 and TRBJ2-7; TRBD2 is a possible D gene (6 bases). V was shortened by 1 base and J by 1 base, with 12 bases between the two germline ends. Germline values: CDR1 SGHNT, CDR2 YYREEE (reference sequence). The CDR3 runs 15 residues. The CDR3 DNA reads as TGTGCCAGCAGCTTGACTAGCCATGGTTCCTACGAGCAGTACTTC. This sequence encodes CASSLTSHGSYEQYF.